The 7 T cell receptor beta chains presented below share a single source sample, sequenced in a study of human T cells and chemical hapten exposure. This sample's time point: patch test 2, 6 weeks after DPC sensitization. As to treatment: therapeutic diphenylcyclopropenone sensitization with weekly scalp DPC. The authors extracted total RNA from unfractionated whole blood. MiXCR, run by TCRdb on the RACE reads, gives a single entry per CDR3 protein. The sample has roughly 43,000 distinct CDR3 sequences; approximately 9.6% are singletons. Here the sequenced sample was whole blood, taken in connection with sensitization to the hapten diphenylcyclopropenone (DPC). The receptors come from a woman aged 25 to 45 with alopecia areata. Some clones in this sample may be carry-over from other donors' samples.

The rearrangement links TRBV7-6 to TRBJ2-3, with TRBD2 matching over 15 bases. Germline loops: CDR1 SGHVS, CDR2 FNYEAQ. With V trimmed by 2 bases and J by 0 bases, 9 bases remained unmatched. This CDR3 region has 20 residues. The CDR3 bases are TGTGCCAGCAGCTTACCCACCGGGACTAGCGGGGGGAGAAGCACAGATACGCAGTATTTT. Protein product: CASSLPTGTSGGRSTDTQYF.

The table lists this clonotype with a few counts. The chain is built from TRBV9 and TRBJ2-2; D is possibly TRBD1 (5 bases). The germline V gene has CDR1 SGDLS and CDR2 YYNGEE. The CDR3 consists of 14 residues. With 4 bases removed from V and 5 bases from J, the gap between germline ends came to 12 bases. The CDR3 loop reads CASSTQVGTGELFF. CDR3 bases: TGTGCCAGCAGCACACAGGTCGGGACCGGGGAGCTGTTTTTT. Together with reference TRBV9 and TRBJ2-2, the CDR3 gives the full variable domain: DSGVTQTPKHLITATGQRVTLRCSPRSGDLSVYWYQQSLDQGLQFLIQYYNGEERAKGNILERFSAQQFPDLHSELNLSSLELGDSALYFCASSTQVGTGELFFGEGSRLTVL.

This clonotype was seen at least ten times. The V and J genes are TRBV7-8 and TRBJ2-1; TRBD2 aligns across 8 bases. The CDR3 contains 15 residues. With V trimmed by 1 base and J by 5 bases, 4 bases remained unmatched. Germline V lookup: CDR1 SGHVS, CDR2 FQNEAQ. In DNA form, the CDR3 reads TGTGCCAGCAGCTTAGGGACTAGCCTCCACAATGAGCAGTTCTTC. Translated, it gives CASSLGTSLHNEQFF.

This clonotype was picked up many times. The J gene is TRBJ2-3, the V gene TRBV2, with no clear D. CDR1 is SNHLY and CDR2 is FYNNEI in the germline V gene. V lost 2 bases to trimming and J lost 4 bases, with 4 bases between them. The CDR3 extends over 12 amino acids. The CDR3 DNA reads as TGTGCCAGCAGTGAAACCTCAGATACGCAGTATTTT. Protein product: CASSETSDTQYF.

Written as DNA, the CDR3 is TGTGCCAGCAGCTCCGATCAGACAGCGAAAAACATTCAGTACTTC. This sequence encodes CASSSDQTAKNIQYF. The genes are TRBV7-2 and TRBJ2-4, with D tentatively TRBD1 (5 bases). V lost 4 bases to trimming and J lost 4 bases, with 14 bases between them. The CDR3 consists of 15 residues. Germline V gives CDR1 SGHTA, CDR2 FQGNSA.

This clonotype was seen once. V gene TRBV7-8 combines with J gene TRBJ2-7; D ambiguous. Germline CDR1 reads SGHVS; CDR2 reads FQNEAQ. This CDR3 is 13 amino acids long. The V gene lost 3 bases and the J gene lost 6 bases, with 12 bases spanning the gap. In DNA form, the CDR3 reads TGTGCCAGCAGCTTTGGCATTCAAGGCGAGCAGTACTTC. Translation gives CASSFGIQGEQYF.

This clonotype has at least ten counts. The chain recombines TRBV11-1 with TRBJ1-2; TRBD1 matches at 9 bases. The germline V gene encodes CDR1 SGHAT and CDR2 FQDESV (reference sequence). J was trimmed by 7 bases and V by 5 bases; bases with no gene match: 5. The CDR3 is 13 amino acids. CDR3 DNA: TGTGCCAGCAGCCCGGACAGGGGTGGTGGCTACACCTTC. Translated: CASSPDRGGGYTF. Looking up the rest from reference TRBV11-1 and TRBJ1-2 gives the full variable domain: EAEVAQSPRYKITEKSQAVAFWCDPISGHATLYWYRQILGQGPELLVQFQDESVVDDSQLPKDRFSAERLKGVDSTLKIQPAELGDSAMYLCASSPDRGGGYTFGSGTRLTVV.